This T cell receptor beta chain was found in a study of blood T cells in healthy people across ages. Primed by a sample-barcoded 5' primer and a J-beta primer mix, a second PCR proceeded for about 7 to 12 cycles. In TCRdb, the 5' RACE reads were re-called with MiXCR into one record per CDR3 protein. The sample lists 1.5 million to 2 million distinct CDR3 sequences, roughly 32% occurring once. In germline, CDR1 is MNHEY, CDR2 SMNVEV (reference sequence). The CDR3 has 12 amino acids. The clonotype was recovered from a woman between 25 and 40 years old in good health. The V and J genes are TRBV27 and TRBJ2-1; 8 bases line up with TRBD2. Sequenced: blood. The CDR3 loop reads CAPGLESGEQFF. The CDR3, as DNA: TGTGCGCCGGGACTAGAGAGTGGTGAGCAGTTCTTC.